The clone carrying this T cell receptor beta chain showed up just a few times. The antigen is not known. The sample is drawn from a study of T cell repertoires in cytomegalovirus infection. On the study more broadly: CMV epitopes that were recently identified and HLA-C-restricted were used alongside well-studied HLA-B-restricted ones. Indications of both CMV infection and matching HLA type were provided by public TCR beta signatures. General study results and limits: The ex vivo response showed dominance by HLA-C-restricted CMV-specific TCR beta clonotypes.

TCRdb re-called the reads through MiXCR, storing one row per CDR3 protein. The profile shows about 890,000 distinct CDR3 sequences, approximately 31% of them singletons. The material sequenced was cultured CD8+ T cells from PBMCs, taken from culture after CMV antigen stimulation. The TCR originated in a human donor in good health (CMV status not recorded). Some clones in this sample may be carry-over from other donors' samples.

The CDR3 is CASSETGSYEQYV. CDR3 bases: TGTGCCAGCAGTGAGACTGGATCCTACGAGCAGTACGTC. The genes are TRBV2 and TRBJ2-7; unclear D gene. The CDR3 extends over 13 amino acids. Germline assignment: CDR1 SNHLY and CDR2 FYNNEI. The V end lost 3 bases, the J end lost 1 base, and 7 bases lay between the germline ends.